A selection of T cell receptor beta chains follows, all from one sample in a study of T cell clones after liver transplantation. Data came from immunoSEQ multiplex PCR; TCRdb stores just in-frame clones and leaves some out. In the table there are about 15,000 clones, over 90% of which are singletons. Sequences were derived from CD8+ T cells from blood, sampled before liver transplant. These receptors were collected from a human donor who received a liver transplant. The CDR3 runs from the conserved cysteine through the conserved F or W. The D gene is left open where the match is weak. Where a row states a size, it is once, few, many or the class of an expanded clone; other rows omit it.

j_gene | v_gene | abundance | d_gene | CDR3nt | CDR3aa
TRBJ2-7 | TRBV6-5 | NA | NA | TGTGCCAGCAGTGACATCTACGAGCAGTACTTC | CASSDIYEQYF
TRBJ2-5 | TRBV9 | NA | NA | TGTGCCAGCAGCCACAACTCCGGGGAGGCTCAAGGGGATGCCCAGTACTTC | CASSHNSGEAQGDAQYF
TRBJ2-3 | TRBV4-3 | NA | TRBD2 | TGCGCCAGCAGCCAAGACACGGGGGGGGGACGCACAGATACGCAGTATTTT | CASSQDTGGGRTDTQYF
TRBJ2-1 | TRBV28 | NA | TRBD2 | TGTGCCAGCACCGAAACCGGACTAGCGGGCAATGAGCAGTTCTTC | CASTETGLAGNEQFF
TRBJ1-3 | TRBV2 | NA | NA | TGTGCCAGGGTGGGCTCTGGAAACACCATATATTTT | CARVGSGNTIYF
TRBJ2-1 | TRBV6-5 | once | NA | TGTGCCAGCAGTGGCGGGACCTACTCCTACAATGAGCAGTTCTTC | CASSGGTYSYNEQFF
TRBJ1-2 | TRBV4-2 | medium-sized | NA | TGTGCCAGCAGCCACCAGACAGGCGGACCAGCGAACTATGGCTACACCTTC | CASSHQTGGPANYGYTF
TRBJ2-7 | TRBV10-2 | NA | NA | TGCGCCAGCAGTGTTGTCGGGTCCTCCTACGAGCAGTACTTC | CASSVVGSSYEQYF
TRBJ2-1 | TRBV6-5 | NA | NA | TGTGCCAGCAGCCCGTCGGGACTGGCCTACAATGAGCAGTTCTTC | CASSPSGLAYNEQFF
TRBJ1-2 | TRBV9 | NA | NA | TGTGCCAGCAGCGTTGAAGCTAACTATGGCTACACCTTC | CASSVEANYGYTF
TRBJ2-4 | TRBV27 | NA | NA | TGTGCCAGCCGGCCTATAGCCAAAAACATTCAGTACTTC | CASRPIAKNIQYF
TRBJ2-3 | TRBV9 | NA | NA | TGTGCCAGCAGCGATAGGGGCGCCGATACGCAGTATTTT | CASSDRGADTQYF
TRBJ2-7 | TRBV4-1 | once | TRBD2 | TGCGCCAGCAGCCAAGATCCGGCTAGCGGGAGTTACGAGCAGTACTTC | CASSQDPASGSYEQYF
TRBJ2-3 | TRBV7-9 | NA | NA | TGTGCCAGCAGCTTAGAGGGTCCGCAGTATTTT | CASSLEGPQYF
TRBJ1-2 | TRBV2 | NA | NA | TGTGCCAGCACTCCCAGGGAATCTAACTATGGCTACACCTTC | CASTPRESNYGYTF
TRBJ2-7 | TRBV5-1 | NA | NA | TGCGCCAGCAGCTTGGGCCAGTATTACGAGCAGTACTTC | CASSLGQYYEQYF
TRBJ2-1 | TRBV27 | NA | TRBD2 | TGTGCCAGCAGTCTCCGACTAGCGTCATACTACAATGAGCAGTTCTTC | CASSLRLASYYNEQFF
TRBJ1-4 | TRBV6-5 | NA | NA | TGTGCCAGCAAGCACGGGAGGGCAACTAATGAAAAACTGTTTTTT | CASKHGRATNEKLFF
TRBJ2-3 | TRBV27 | NA | TRBD2 | TGTGCCGTCGGGCTAGCGGGACACACAGATACGCAGTATTTT | CAVGLAGHTDTQYF
TRBJ1-5 | TRBV4-3 | NA | TRBD1 | TGCGCCAGCAGCCGATACAGGGGGGGACAGCCCCAGCATTTT | CASSRYRGGQPQHF
TRBJ2-1 | TRBV18 | NA | TRBD2 | TGTGCCAGCTCACCAATGGTAAGGCTACCGGGACTAGCGGGACCCTACAATGAGCAGTTCTTC | CASSPMVRLPGLAGPYNEQFF
TRBJ1-3 | TRBV5-4 | NA | TRBD1 | TGTGCCAGCAGTTGGCAGGGGGCGCCTGGAAACACCATATATTTT | CASSWQGAPGNTIYF
TRBJ2-6 | TRBV2 | once | NA | TGTGCCAGCAGGGAACGATCCTCTGGGGCCAACGTCCTGACTTTC | CASRERSSGANVLTF
TRBJ2-7 | TRBV2 | NA | NA | TGTGCCACCTCTGGGGCGCAGGCGGGCGGGTACGAGCAGTACTTC | CATSGAQAGGYEQYF
TRBJ2-7 | TRBV4-1 | once | NA | TGCGCCAGCAGCCAAGGAGGGATCCCCTACGAGCAGTACTTC | CASSQGGIPYEQYF
TRBJ2-7 | TRBV19 | NA | TRBD2 | TGTGCCAGTAGTACCGCCCTGGGACTAGCCTTTAACGAGCAGTACTTC | CASSTALGLAFNEQYF
TRBJ2-7 | TRBV9 | NA | NA | TGTGCCAGCAGCGCCGGGGACCAACCCACGGGCTACGAGCAGTACTTC | CASSAGDQPTGYEQYF
TRBJ2-1 | TRBV11-2 | NA | NA | TGTGCCAGCAGCTTAGTTAGCGGCTACAATGAGCAGTTCTTC | CASSLVSGYNEQFF